Listed here is a single TCR beta chain. CDR1 is MNHEY and CDR2 is SVGAGI in the germline V gene. CDR3 size: 14 residues. V gave up 4 bases and J gave up 2 bases, with 12 bases separating them. Methods used by the authors: The assay estimated nucleated cells by amplifying reference gene primers. Profiling relied on immunoSEQ multiplex PCR, and the TCRdb table lists in-frame clones only, not all of them. V and J calls and clone size are given by that table; D and trimming were obtained from the DNA. This table has fewer than 250,000 clones, 85% appearing once. The data belong to a study of blood T cell repertoires in COVID-19. Study-wide background: Collection of acute and convalescent COVID-19 samples took place in the United States, Italy and Spain. In each case, the material was cDNA or gDNA derived from T cells, B-cell-depleted T cells, or PBMCs.

The TCR originated in a woman in her sixties with active or convalescent COVID-19. This rearrangement joins TRBV6-5 to TRBJ2-7; perhaps TRBD1 as D (6 bases). The sequencing input was peripheral blood. The CDR3 region has the DNA TGTGCCAGCAGTTCACCTGGACAGCCCTACGAGCAGTACTTC. Amino acids: CASSSPGQPYEQYF.